These 3 T cell receptor beta chains were all obtained from the same sample, sequenced in a study of T-cell memory formation after mild COVID-19. TCRdb reprocessed the 5' RACE reads via MiXCR and lists one record per CDR3 protein. Of around 510,000 distinct CDR3 sequences listed, less than 25% were seen once; the top ten hold roughly 8.1%. Specimen: PBMCs or a T cell subset sorted from them (not recorded which). The receptors stem from an adult woman who had mild COVID-19 (a few samples of this study predate the infection). Cell type and time point are not known.

The rearrangement joins TRBV25-1 to TRBJ2-3; 8 nucleotides line up with TRBD2. J was trimmed by 0 bases and V by 2 bases; bases with no gene match: 7. The CDR3 covers 17 residues. The V gene's germline CDR1 is MGHDK and CDR2 SYGVNS. The chain's CDR3 is CASSEASASGSTDTQYF. The CDR3 DNA reads TGTGCCAGCAGTGAAGCGTCGGCTAGCGGGAGCACAGATACGCAGTATTTT. Complete variable domain (other parts from reference TRBV25-1 and TRBJ2-3): EADIYQTPRYLVIGTGKKITLECSQTMGHDKMYWYQQDPGMELHLIHYSYGVNSTEKGDLSSESTVSRIRTEHFPLTLESARPSHTSQYLCASSEASASGSTDTQYFGPGTRLTVL.

This clonotype appeared a few times. The chain employs TRBV30 and TRBJ1-1, with no clear D. The CDR3 is made up of 13 amino acids. Trimming removed 4 bases at V and 7 bases at J, with 16 bases between. In germline, CDR1 is GTSNPN, CDR2 SVGIG (reference sequence). The CDR3 loop is CAWTPGERDEAFF. The DNA of the CDR3 is TGTGCCTGGACCCCCGGGGAGAGAGATGAAGCTTTCTTT.

This clonotype was detected only a few times. The chain combines TRBV6-5 with TRBJ2-3; 9 bases agree with TRBD2. Per germline, CDR1 MNHEY and CDR2 SVGAGI. Unmatched junction bases numbered 3, after V lost 7 bases and J lost 1 base. This CDR3 contains 14 residues. CDR3 sequence reads: CASTLAGGTDTQYF. CDR3 bases: TGTGCCAGCACCTTAGCGGGAGGCACAGATACGCAGTATTTT.